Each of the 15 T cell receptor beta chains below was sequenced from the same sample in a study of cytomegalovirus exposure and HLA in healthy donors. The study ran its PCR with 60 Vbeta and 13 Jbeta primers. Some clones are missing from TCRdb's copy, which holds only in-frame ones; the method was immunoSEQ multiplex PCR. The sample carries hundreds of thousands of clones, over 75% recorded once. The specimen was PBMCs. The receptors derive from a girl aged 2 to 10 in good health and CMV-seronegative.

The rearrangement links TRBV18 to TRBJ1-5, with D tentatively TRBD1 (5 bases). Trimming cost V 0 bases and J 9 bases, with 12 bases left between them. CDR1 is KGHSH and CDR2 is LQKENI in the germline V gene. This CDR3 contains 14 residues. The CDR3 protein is CASSPPGGIRPQHF. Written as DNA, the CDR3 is TGTGCCAGCTCACCACCGGGGGGGATCAGGCCCCAGCATTTT.

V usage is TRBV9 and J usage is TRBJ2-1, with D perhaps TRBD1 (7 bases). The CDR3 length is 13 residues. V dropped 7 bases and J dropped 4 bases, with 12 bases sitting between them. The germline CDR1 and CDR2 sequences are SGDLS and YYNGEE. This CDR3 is CASGQGGYNEQFF. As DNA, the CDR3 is TGTGCCAGCGGGCAGGGGGGTTACAATGAGCAGTTCTTC.

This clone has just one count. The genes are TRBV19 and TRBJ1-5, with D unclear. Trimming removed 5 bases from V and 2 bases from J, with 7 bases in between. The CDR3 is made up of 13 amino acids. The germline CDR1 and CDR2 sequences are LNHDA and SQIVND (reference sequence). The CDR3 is CASSVSGNQPQHF. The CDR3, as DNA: TGTGCCAGTAGTGTCAGCGGCAATCAGCCCCAGCATTTT.

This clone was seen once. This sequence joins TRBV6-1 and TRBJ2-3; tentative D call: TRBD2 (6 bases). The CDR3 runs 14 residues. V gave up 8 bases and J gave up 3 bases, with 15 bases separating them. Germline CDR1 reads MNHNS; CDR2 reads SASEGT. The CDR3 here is CASSKEGRTDTQYF. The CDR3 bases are TGTGCCAGCTCGAAGGAAGGGAGGACAGATACGCAGTATTTT.

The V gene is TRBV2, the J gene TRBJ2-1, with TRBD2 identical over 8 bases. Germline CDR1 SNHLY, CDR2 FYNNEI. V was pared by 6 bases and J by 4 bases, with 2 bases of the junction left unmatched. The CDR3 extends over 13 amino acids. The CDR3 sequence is CASRRGEYNEQFF. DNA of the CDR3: TGTGCCAGCAGGCGGGGGGAGTACAATGAGCAGTTCTTC.

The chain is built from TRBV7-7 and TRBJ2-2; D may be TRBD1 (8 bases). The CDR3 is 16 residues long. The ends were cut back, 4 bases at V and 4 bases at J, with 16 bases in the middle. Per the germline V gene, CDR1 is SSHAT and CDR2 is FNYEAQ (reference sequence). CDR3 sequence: CASSSLDREGTGELFF. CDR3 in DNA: TGTGCCAGCAGCTCCTTGGACAGGGAGGGCACCGGGGAGCTGTTTTTT.

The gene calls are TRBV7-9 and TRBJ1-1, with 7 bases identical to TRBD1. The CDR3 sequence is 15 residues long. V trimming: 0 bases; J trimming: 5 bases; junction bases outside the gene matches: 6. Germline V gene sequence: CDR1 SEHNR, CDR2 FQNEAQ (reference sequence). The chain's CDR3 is CASSLAQGDLTEAFF. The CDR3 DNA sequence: TGTGCCAGCAGCTTAGCGCAGGGGGATTTGACTGAAGCTTTCTTT.

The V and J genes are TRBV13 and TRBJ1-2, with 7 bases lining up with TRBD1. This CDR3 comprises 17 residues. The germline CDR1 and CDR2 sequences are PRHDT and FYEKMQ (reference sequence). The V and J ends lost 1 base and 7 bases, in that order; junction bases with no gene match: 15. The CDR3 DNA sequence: TGTGCCAGCAGCTTAGAGCCAGGGGGTCGGTCAGTAGCTGGCTACACCTTC. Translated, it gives CASSLEPGGRSVAGYTF.

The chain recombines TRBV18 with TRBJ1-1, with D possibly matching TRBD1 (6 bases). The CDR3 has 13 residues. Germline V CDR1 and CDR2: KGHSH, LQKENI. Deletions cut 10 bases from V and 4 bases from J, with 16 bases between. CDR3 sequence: CATLQGDGTEAFF. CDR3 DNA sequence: TGTGCCACGCTACAGGGCGATGGCACTGAAGCTTTCTTT.

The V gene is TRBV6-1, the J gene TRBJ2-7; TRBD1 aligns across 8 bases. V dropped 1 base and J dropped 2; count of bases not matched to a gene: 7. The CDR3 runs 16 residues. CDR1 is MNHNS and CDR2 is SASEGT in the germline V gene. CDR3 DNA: TGTGCCAGCAGTGAAGGCCAGGGGGCGACCACCTACGAGCAGTACTTC. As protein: CASSEGQGATTYEQYF.

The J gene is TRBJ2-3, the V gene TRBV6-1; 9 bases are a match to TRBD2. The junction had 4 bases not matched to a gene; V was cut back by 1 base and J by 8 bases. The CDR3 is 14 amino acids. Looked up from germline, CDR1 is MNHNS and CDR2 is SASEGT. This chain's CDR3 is CASSEGRGGVTQYF. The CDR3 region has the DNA TGTGCCAGCAGTGAAGGGCGGGGGGGGGTTACGCAGTATTTT.

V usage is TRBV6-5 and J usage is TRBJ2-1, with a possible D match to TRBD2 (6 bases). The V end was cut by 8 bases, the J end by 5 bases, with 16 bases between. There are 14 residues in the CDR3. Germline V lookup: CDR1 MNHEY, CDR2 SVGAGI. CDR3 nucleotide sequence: TGTGCCAGCGCCGGGAAGTCGGGAGACAATGAGCAGTTCTTC. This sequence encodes CASAGKSGDNEQFF.

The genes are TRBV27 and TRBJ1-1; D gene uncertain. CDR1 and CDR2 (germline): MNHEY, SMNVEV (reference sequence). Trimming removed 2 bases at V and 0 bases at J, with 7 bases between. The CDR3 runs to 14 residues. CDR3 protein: CASSLGRMNTEAFF. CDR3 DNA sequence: TGTGCCAGCAGTTTAGGCAGGATGAACACTGAAGCTTTCTTT.

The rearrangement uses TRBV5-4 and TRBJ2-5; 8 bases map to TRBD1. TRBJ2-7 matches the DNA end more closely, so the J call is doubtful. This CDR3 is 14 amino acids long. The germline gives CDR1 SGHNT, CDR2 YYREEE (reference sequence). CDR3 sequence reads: CASRHDRGTYEQYF. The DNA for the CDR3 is TGTGCCAGCAGACATGACAGGGGCACCTACGAGCAGTACTTC.

CDR3 sequence reads: CASSLEGLAGGSYEQYF. The CDR3, as DNA: TGTGCCAGCAGCTTAGAGGGCCTAGCGGGGGGGTCCTACGAGCAGTACTTC. V and J are TRBV7-2 and TRBJ2-7; TRBD2 agrees at 12 bases. The CDR3 contains 17 residues. V trimming: 1 base; J trimming: 1 base; junction bases outside the gene matches: 5. Germline CDR1 reads SGHTA; CDR2 reads FQGNSA. Using reference TRBV7-2 and TRBJ2-7 for the parts outside the CDR3, the full variable domain is GAGVSQSPSNKVTEKGKDVELRCDPISGHTALYWYRQSLGQGLEFLIYFQGNSAPDKSGLPSDRFSAERTGGSVSTLTIQRTQQEDSAVYLCASSLEGLAGGSYEQYFGPGTRLTVT.